The entry that follows covers one T cell receptor (beta chain) sequence. This clonotype was recorded a few times. The clone's antigen remains unknown. Per-nucleotide qualities are absent, and no much larger clonotype sits a single base away. TCR cDNA was made using 5'RACE template switching, a step that added a universal primer site and unique molecular identifiers. cDNA synthesis was primed from both the TCR alpha and TCR beta constant segments. Libraries were amplified in two PCR steps, with sample barcodes and sequencing adapters added in the second step. Libraries were sequenced on Illumina HiSeq 2500 (2x100 bp) or NovaSeq (2x150 bp). For the original study's pipeline: Reads were demultiplexed and collapsed into UMI consensus sequences with MIGEC, and V(D)J alignment was performed with MiXCR. Vaccine-responding clonotypes were defined with edgeR using replicate PBMC samples, requiring FDR below 0.01 and a log2 fold change above 5 up to day 15. Each bulk clonotype received a CD4 or CD8 identity based on whether the sequenced CD4 or CD8 repertoire contained that clonotype at higher abundance. TCRdb reran the public reads through fastp at Q25 and MiXCR, keeping productive beta chains. Each entry is one CDR3 protein sequence, shown with its most common DNA and genes. TCRdb assigned the V and J calls; the authors' analysis was not used. The sample contains 300,000 to 450,000 distinct CDR3 sequences, roughly 6.1% of them found a single time. Jointly, the top ten make up about 15% of the sample.

The sample's treatment or condition label is to be understood as: live attenuated yellow fever vaccine strain. At every blood-draw timepoint, two biological replicates of bulk PBMCs were collected. A standard Ficoll-Paque protocol was used to isolate PBMCs from peripheral blood. TriZol was used to extract RNA from bulk PBMCs, CD4 and CD8 fractions, and dextramer-positive and dextramer-negative fractions. The data were taken from a study of T cells after yellow fever vaccination (dated by TCRdb to the late 2010s). As for the study more broadly: Libraries from fractions with low cell numbers were prepared with the SMART-Seq v4 Ultra Low Input RNA kit. To follow T-cell clones before and after primary and booster YFV17D yellow fever vaccination, bulk TCR alpha and beta repertoires were sequenced over time. The cohort comprised two healthy male donors, one aged 18 to 29 and one aged 30 to 40 years. Blood samples were taken at several timepoints before and after primary and secondary immunization, and bulk PBMC replicates and cell subsets were isolated. The investigation overall reported the following: Compared with the primary T-cell response, the secondary T-cell response was faster but weaker, reaching its peak on day 5 rather than on day 15. Most clones expanded after primary vaccination were re-detected after the booster (approximately 96% of CD4 and about nine tenths of CD8), suggesting broad memory maintenance. Because abundant contaminating clonotypes from the bulk population could be contained in FACS-sorted repertoires, computational filtering was required. A small fraction of clonotypes appeared in both the CD4 and CD8 compartments, likely as a result of convergent recombination. Because the study included only a couple of donors, the extent to which the findings can be generalized is limited.

Here V drops 4 bases and J drops 4 bases, and the junction holds 5 bases not matched to any gene. CDR1 SGHNT and CDR2 YYREEE are derived from the germline V gene (reference sequence). The CDR3 numbers 14 residues from cysteine through phenylalanine. CDR3 DNA only is kept here, 42 bases in frame from base 1. The receptor was derived from a young man who received the YFV17D yellow fever vaccine. This chain is built from TRBV5-4 and TRBJ2-5, with 9 bases matching TRBD1. Sequenced material: PBMCs, taken 5 days after the yellow fever booster vaccination. Here the CDR3 is given as CASSPDRGTETQYF. Read as DNA, the sequence is TGTGCCAGCAGCCCCGACAGGGGGACAGAGACCCAGTACTTC.